These T cell receptor beta chains were read from a single sample in a study of spatial heterogeneity in lung cancer. TCRdb re-analysed the 5' RACE reads in MiXCR, keeping a single row per CDR3 protein. This table holds 2,900 or so distinct CDR3 sequences, 4.7% found once. The material sequenced was normal lung tissue next to the tumor, taken at surgery. The receptor source for this set is a male donor with early-stage non-small cell lung cancer. Both conserved end residues are part of each CDR3. A D gene is named only where the DNA matches it firmly. Not all rows give a size; the values are once, few, many and, for expanded clones, a class.

TRBV29-1	TRBJ2-3	medium-sized	-	TGCAGCGTTGATGCGGCAGGCCGCCCGCAGTATTTT	CSVDAAGRPQYF
TRBV12-3/TRBV12-4	TRBJ1-2	-	-	TGTGCCAGCAGTTTAGGAGGGACCTATGGCTACACCTTC	CASSLGGTYGYTF
TRBV4-3	TRBJ1-2	many	TRBD1	TGCGCCAGCAGGCCGGGACAGGGGGTCGGCTATGGCTACACCTTC	CASRPGQGVGYGYTF
TRBV20-1	TRBJ2-5	medium-sized	-	TGCAGTGCTAGAGAGGGAAGGGCCCCCAAAGAGACCCAGTACTTC	CSAREGRAPKETQYF
TRBV20-1	TRBJ1-2	medium-sized	TRBD1	TGCAGTGCTAGGGACAGGGACTATGGCTACACCTTC	CSARDRDYGYTF
TRBV7-2	TRBJ2-7	medium-sized	-	TGTGCCAGCAGCCCCTCCTCCTACGAGCAGTACTTC	CASSPSSYEQYF
TRBV28	TRBJ1-6	-	-	TGTGCCAGCAGTTTAAGGAGGGCGAACAGGGTCTCACCCCTCCACTTT	CASSLRRANRVSPLHF
TRBV28	TRBJ2-1	medium-sized	-	TGTGCCAGCAGTTCTATATACACGGGGGCGGGAGTCGGCAATGAGCAGTTCTTC	CASSSIYTGAGVGNEQFF
TRBV7-9	TRBJ2-5	many	-	TGTGCCAGCAGCGCCGACAGGTACCAAGAGACCCAGTACTTC	CASSADRYQETQYF
TRBV5-1	TRBJ2-7	medium-sized	-	TGCGCCAGCAGCTTGGAATTGGGCGAGCAGTACTTC	CASSLELGEQYF
TRBV4-3	TRBJ2-1	medium-sized	TRBD2	TGCGCCAGCAGCCAAGAGAGCGGGGGGTCCTACAATGAGCAGTTCTTC	CASSQESGGSYNEQFF
TRBV25-1	TRBJ1-2	medium-sized	TRBD1	TGTGCCAGCAGTGCGGGACAGGGGTTCGGCTACACCTTC	CASSAGQGFGYTF
TRBV29-1	TRBJ2-3	medium-sized	-	TGCAGTGGGCAGGACGGGAGAGATACGAGGCAGTATTTT	CSGQDGRDTRQYF
TRBV30	TRBJ1-4	many	-	TGTGCCTGGAGGTTCGGGAGGGGGTTTAATGAAAAACTGTTTTTT	CAWRFGRGFNEKLFF
TRBV4-1	TRBJ2-5	-	-	TGCGCCAGCAGCCAAGGGGCCATTGGCGCAGCAACCCAGTACTTC	CASSQGAIGAATQYF
TRBV7-2	TRBJ1-3	-	TRBD1	TGTGCCAGCAGCCCTCCCCGACAGGGGACGGGGTACACCATATATTTT	CASSPPRQGTGYTIYF
TRBV11-2	TRBJ2-3	medium-sized	-	TGTGCCAGCAGCTTAGCGGGACTTTCGGGGTATGGTACAGATACGCAGTATTTT	CASSLAGLSGYGTDTQYF
TRBV29-1	TRBJ2-1	medium-sized	-	TGCAGCGTTGATCACAACAATGAGCAGTTCTTC	CSVDHNNEQFF
TRBV28	TRBJ2-5	medium-sized	TRBD2	TGTGCCAGCGGCCTAGCGGGAGCAGAGACCCAGTACTTC	CASGLAGAETQYF
TRBV20-1	TRBJ2-1	many	-	TGCAGTGCTAGCTGGGGGCTCCCCTTTAATGAGCAGTTCTTC	CSASWGLPFNEQFF
TRBV6-1	TRBJ2-1	few	-	TGTGCCAGCATGACTAGGGCCTACAATGAGCAGTTCTTC	CASMTRAYNEQFF
TRBV7-3	TRBJ1-1	-	-	TGTGCCAGCAGCTTAACTGCAGGGATGAACACTGAAGCTTTCTTT	CASSLTAGMNTEAFF
TRBV2	TRBJ2-1	many	TRBD1	TGTGCCAGCAGCGGACAGGGGATCTACAATGAGCAGTTCTTC	CASSGQGIYNEQFF
TRBV7-8	TRBJ2-5	large	TRBD1	TGTGCCAGCAGCCATGACAGGGGAGAGACCCAGTACTTC	CASSHDRGETQYF
TRBV27	TRBJ2-7	medium-sized	-	TGTGCCAGCAGTTTAGGCTACGAGCAGTACTTC	CASSLGYEQYF
TRBV4-3	TRBJ2-7	medium-sized	-	TGCGCCAGCAGCCAAGAACGGTCCTACGAGCAGTACTTC	CASSQERSYEQYF
TRBV11-1	TRBJ2-3	large	TRBD2	TGTGCCAGCAGCTTACTAGCGGGACCCACAGATACGCAGTATTTT	CASSLLAGPTDTQYF
TRBV29-1	TRBJ1-1	medium-sized	-	TGCAGCGTTGGGGGGGATACTGAAGCTTTCTTT	CSVGGDTEAFF
TRBV6-6	TRBJ2-6	large	-	TGTGCCAGCAGTTATCAGGGGCCATTTGAGGCCAACGTCCTGACTTTC	CASSYQGPFEANVLTF
TRBV5-1	TRBJ2-5	medium-sized	-	TGCGCCAGCAGCGAGCGTTCCATCGAAGAGACCCAGTACTTC	CASSERSIEETQYF
TRBV7-2	TRBJ2-7	many	-	TGTGCCAGCAGCTTAGGCAGGGGAACCTACGAGCAGTACTTC	CASSLGRGTYEQYF
TRBV5-1	TRBJ2-2	medium-sized	-	TGCGCCAGCAGCTTGGATGCAGGGGTCACCGGGGAGCTGTTTTTT	CASSLDAGVTGELFF
TRBV28	TRBJ2-5	medium-sized	TRBD1	TGTGCCAGCAGTTCGGACAGGGAAAGGCAAGAGACCCAGTACTTC	CASSSDRERQETQYF
TRBV11-2	TRBJ2-1	few	TRBD2	TGTGCCAGCAGCTCCTCAACCGGGACTAGGGCTTACAATGAGCAGTTCTTC	CASSSSTGTRAYNEQFF
TRBV7-3	TRBJ2-2	medium-sized	TRBD2	TGTGCCAGCAGCCCCACGGGGGGAGAAACCGGGGAGCTGTTTTTT	CASSPTGGETGELFF
TRBV7-2	TRBJ2-1	many	-	TGTGCCAGCAGCCTCCACGCGGGGGCCTCCTACAATGAGCAGTTCTTC	CASSLHAGASYNEQFF
TRBV19	TRBJ2-5	medium-sized	TRBD1	TGTGCCAGTAGTACCGACAGGGGCTCCCAAGAGACCCAGTACTTC	CASSTDRGSQETQYF
TRBV7-2	TRBJ2-5	medium-sized	-	TGTGCCAGCAGCTGGGCAGGGGTGCAAGAGACCCAGTACTTC	CASSWAGVQETQYF
TRBV19	TRBJ2-7	medium-sized	-	TGTGCCAGTAGTGAAGGGCCAGCCTACGAGCAGTACTTC	CASSEGPAYEQYF
TRBV7-9	TRBJ2-1	medium-sized	TRBD1	TGTGCCAGCTCGGACAGGGAGATTCATTCCTACAATGAGCAGTTCTTC	CASSDREIHSYNEQFF
TRBV20-1	TRBJ1-1	many	TRBD1	TGCAGTGCTAGAGATCTGTCAGGGGGGGACACTGAAGCTTTCTTT	CSARDLSGGDTEAFF
TRBV5-1	TRBJ1-2	medium-sized	TRBD1	TGCGCCAGCAGCTCGAGGGACAGGGGGCCTAACGGCTACACCTTC	CASSSRDRGPNGYTF
TRBV14	TRBJ2-7	medium-sized	TRBD1	TGTGCCAGCAGCCATCCGAGACAGGGAACCTACGAGCAGTACTTC	CASSHPRQGTYEQYF
TRBV3-1	TRBJ2-1	-	-	TGTGCCAGCAGCCAGAGAGAGAAAACCGGGACACCGGTCTTC	CASSQREKTGTPVF
TRBV28	TRBJ2-7	medium-sized	-	TGTGCCAGCAGTTTAGGGGGGCGGGACGAGCAGTACTTC	CASSLGGRDEQYF
TRBV5-1	TRBJ2-1	medium-sized	TRBD2	TGCGCCAGCAGCTTGGCCGGGCTAGCGGGAGTAATGCAGTTCTTC	CASSLAGLAGVMQFF
TRBV7-6	TRBJ2-4	medium-sized	TRBD2	TGTGCCAGCAGCTTAACCGGTGGACCTAGCGGGACGGAAAACATTCAGTACTTC	CASSLTGGPSGTENIQYF
TRBV12-5	TRBJ2-3	many	-	TGTGCTAGTGGTTTGCCCTCCCCGGGGGCGGGGACGCAGTATTTT	CASGLPSPGAGTQYF
TRBV10-3	TRBJ1-2	medium-sized	-	TGTGCCATCAGTGGGCTACAGGGTGGCGGCTACACCTTC	CAISGLQGGGYTF
TRBV7-9	TRBJ2-2	few	TRBD1	TGTGCCAGCAGCTCCGACAGGGAGACCACCGGGGAGCTGTTTTTT	CASSSDRETTGELFF
TRBV6-1	TRBJ2-7	medium-sized	TRBD1	TGTGCCAGCACCCCAAGGGGGACAGGCTCCTACGAGCAGTACTTC	CASTPRGTGSYEQYF
TRBV29-1	TRBJ2-1	medium-sized	-	TGCAGCGTTCGAAGGGGGAATGAGCAGTTCTTC	CSVRRGNEQFF
TRBV10-3	TRBJ1-5	large	TRBD1	TGTGCCATCAGTGAAGGACAGGGCCAGCCCCAGCATTTT	CAISEGQGQPQHF
TRBV28	TRBJ1-2	medium-sized	-	TGTGCCAGCAGTATCTCTCCCCCAGGGTATGGCTACACCTTC	CASSISPPGYGYTF